Below, 17 T cell receptor beta chains from the same sample are listed, as sequenced in a study of early T cells in non-severe SARS-CoV-2 infection. TCRdb independently ran MiXCR on the 5' RACE reads; one entry per CDR3 protein. The table has approximately 49,000 distinct CDR3 sequences, about an eighth seen once. The source material was whole blood. All receptors derive from an adult who was a healthcare worker with PCR-confirmed SARS-CoV-2 infection or an uninfected control (not recorded which).

This clonotype was found a few times. DNA for the CDR3: TGCAGCGTTGGGAACTCTGGAAACACCATATATTTT. This translates into CSVGNSGNTIYF. V usage is TRBV29-1 and J usage is TRBJ1-3; D call uncertain. The CDR3 spans 12 residues. V lost 4 bases, J lost 0 bases, and 4 bases lay in between. The germline V gene has CDR1 SQVTM and CDR2 ANQGSEA.

This clonotype was found many times. The J gene is TRBJ2-1, the V gene TRBV6-5, with 8 bases that match TRBD2. The CDR3 length is 16 residues. CDR1 is MNHEY and CDR2 is SVGAGI in the germline V gene. V shed 0 bases and J 5 bases; nucleotides not matched to a gene: 6. The CDR3 region is CASSYSTLAVNNEQFF. The CDR3 nucleotides are TGTGCCAGCAGTTACTCGACACTAGCGGTTAACAATGAGCAGTTCTTC.

The chain employs TRBV20-1 and TRBJ1-6; TRBD1 agrees at 10 bases. Germline CDR1 reads DFQATT; CDR2 reads SNEGSKA (reference sequence). The CDR3 is 14 amino acids. V shed 5 bases, J shed 9 bases, and the junction held 7 bases outside the gene matches. The CDR3 DNA sequence: TGCAGTGCTCCACCGGGACAGGGGCCTTCACCCCTCCACTTT. This sequence encodes CSAPPGQGPSPLHF.

This clonotype occurred a few times. The chain links TRBV28 to TRBJ1-1; D unresolved. V dropped 6 bases and J dropped 5 bases, with 10 bases sitting between them. Germline V gene data show CDR1 as MDHEN and CDR2 as SYDVKM. The CDR3 is 12 amino acids. The CDR3 loop reads CASSTERTEAFF. For the CDR3, the DNA is TGTGCCAGCAGCACCGAGAGAACTGAAGCTTTCTTT.

This clonotype was observed a few times. CDR3 sequence: CASGLLVGATWDNEQFF. The CDR3 DNA follows: TGTGCTAGTGGTTTGTTGGTAGGAGCGACATGGGACAATGAGCAGTTCTTC. The rearrangement joins TRBV12-5 to TRBJ2-1; D is unclear. CDR3 size: 17 residues. Trimming removed 2 bases at V and 5 bases at J, with 19 bases between. Germline assignment: CDR1 LGHNT and CDR2 FRNRAP.

A few counts support this clonotype. The chain is built from TRBV11-3 and TRBJ1-1, with D hard to call. Germline lookup yields CDR1 SGHNT and CDR2 YENEEA. V was shortened by 4 bases and J by 4 bases, with 7 bases between the two germline ends. This CDR3 comprises 12 residues. This CDR3 is CASSWSSTEAFF. In nucleotides, the CDR3 is TGTGCCAGCAGCTGGTCCTCCACTGAAGCTTTCTTT.

Ten or more counts support this clonotype. The CDR3, as DNA: TGTGCCAGCTTCGGCCTCCACTTT. It codes for CASFGLHF. This sequence joins TRBV21-1 and TRBJ1-6. TRBV21-1 is listed as a pseudogene. This CDR3 comprises 8 residues.

The sample holds a few counts of this clonotype. The rearrangement uses TRBV24-1 and TRBJ2-3, with 7 bases lining up with TRBD1. Looked up from germline, CDR1 is KGHDR and CDR2 is SFDVKD. The CDR3 has 16 amino acids. V dropped 4 bases and J dropped 1; count of bases not matched to a gene: 7. CDR3 sequence (DNA): TGTGCCACCAGTGACCGACCCGGGACAGGCACAGATACGCAGTATTTT. Translated, it gives CATSDRPGTGTDTQYF.

This clonotype was counted only a few times. The chain couples TRBV9 to TRBJ2-7; TRBD2 aligns across 14 bases. The CDR3 runs to 15 residues. Germline CDR1 reads SGDLS; CDR2 reads YYNGEE. J gave up 6 bases and V 3 bases, and 5 bases lay outside the gene matches. CDR3 DNA: TGTGCCAGCAGCGGACTAGCGGGGGGGCCATCCGAGCAGTACTTC. Amino acid sequence: CASSGLAGGPSEQYF. The full variable domain, its missing parts supplied by reference TRBV9 and TRBJ2-7, is DSGVTQTPKHLITATGQRVTLRCSPRSGDLSVYWYQQSLDQGLQFLIQYYNGEERAKGNILERFSAQQFPDLHSELNLSSLELGDSALYFCASSGLAGGPSEQYFGPGTRLTVT.

This clonotype came up many times. J is TRBJ2-1 and V is TRBV18; the D gene is possibly TRBD2 (7 bases). Germline-derived CDR1 and CDR2 are KGHSH and LQKENI. Trimming left V 6 bases short and J 8 bases short, with 17 bases between. The CDR3 loop spans 14 amino acids. Here the CDR3 reads CASSPGGGGDEQFF. The CDR3 DNA is TGTGCCAGCTCCCCCGGGGGCGGGGGAGATGAGCAGTTCTTC.

This clonotype showed up many times. The rearrangement links TRBV7-2 to TRBJ2-4, with a weak D call TRBD1 (6 bases). Germline CDR1 is SGHTA and CDR2 is FQGNSA. The V end lost 1 base, the J end lost 6 bases, and 10 bases lay between the germline ends. The CDR3 runs 14 residues. CDR3 loop: CASSLEGGRNIQYF. CDR3 sequence (DNA): TGTGCCAGCAGCTTAGAAGGGGGAAGAAACATTCAGTACTTC.

Only one count was recorded for this clonotype. The rearrangement links TRBV27 to TRBJ2-1, with D perhaps TRBD2 (5 bases). This CDR3 has 14 residues. CDR1 is MNHEY, CDR2 SMNVEV, per germline (reference sequence). V lost 9 bases, J lost 6 bases, and 18 bases lay in between. The chain's CDR3 is CASALVSGLNEQFF. The CDR3, as DNA: TGTGCCAGTGCTTTGGTGAGCGGCCTCAATGAGCAGTTCTTC.

This clonotype has ten or more counts. The chain employs TRBV19 and TRBJ1-5; D remains ambiguous. Germline CDR1 LNHDA, CDR2 SQIVND (reference sequence). V was shortened by 5 bases and J by 0 bases, with 11 bases between the two germline ends. This CDR3 contains 15 residues. CDR3 amino acids: CASSLNSNSNQPQHF. CDR3 DNA sequence: TGTGCCAGTAGTCTCAACTCCAATAGCAATCAGCCCCAGCATTTT.

This clonotype counts as medium-sized. The rearrangement links TRBV6-2 or TRBV6-3 to TRBJ1-1; D unresolved. CDR1 MNHEY and CDR2 SVGEGT come from the germline V gene. There are 14 residues in the CDR3. V shed 8 bases and J shed 1 base, with 14 bases lying between them. The CDR3 region has the DNA TGTGCCAGCCTCGAACTCAGGCAGAACACTGAAGCTTTCTTT. It encodes CASLELRQNTEAFF.

The chain links TRBV3-1 to TRBJ2-3, with D uncertain. Germline lookup yields CDR1 LGHDT and CDR2 YNNKEL (reference sequence). Trimming left V 2 bases short and J 4 bases short, with 13 bases between. This CDR3 region has 15 residues. CDR3 sequence reads: CASSQNALGADTQYF. In DNA, the CDR3 is TGTGCCAGCAGCCAAAATGCCCTCGGAGCAGATACGCAGTATTTT.

This clonotype was detected only a few times. The V call is TRBV4-1, the J call TRBJ2-3, with D possibly being TRBD1 or TRBD2 (7 bases each). Trimming took 0 bases from V and 6 from J, leaving 13 bases between them. The CDR3 runs 15 residues. CDR1 and CDR2 (germline): MGHRA, YSYEKL. The CDR3 DNA reads TGCGCCAGCAGCCAAGAAGGGGAGGGGGCCGATACGCAGTATTTT. Translated, it gives CASSQEGEGADTQYF.

V usage is TRBV6-5 and J usage is TRBJ1-5, with D tentatively TRBD1 (6 bases). Deletions cut 6 bases from V and 1 base from J, with 10 bases between. The length of the CDR3 is 14 residues. CDR1 is MNHEY and CDR2 is SVGAGI in the germline V gene. CDR3 bases: TGTGCCAGCAGGAGGGGGGCGAGCAATCAGCCCCAGCATTTT. It codes for CASRRGASNQPQHF.